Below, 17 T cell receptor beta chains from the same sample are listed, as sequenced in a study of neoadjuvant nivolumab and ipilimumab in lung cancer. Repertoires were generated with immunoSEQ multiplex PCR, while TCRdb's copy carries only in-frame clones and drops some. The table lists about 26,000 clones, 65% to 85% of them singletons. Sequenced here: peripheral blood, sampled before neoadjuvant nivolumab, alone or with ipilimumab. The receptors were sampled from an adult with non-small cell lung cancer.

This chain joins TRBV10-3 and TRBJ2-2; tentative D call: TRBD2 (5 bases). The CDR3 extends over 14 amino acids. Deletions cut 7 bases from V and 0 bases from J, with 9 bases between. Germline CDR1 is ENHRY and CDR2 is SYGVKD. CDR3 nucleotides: TGTGCCATCATTAACGGGACGAACACCGGGGAGCTGTTTTTT. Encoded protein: CAIINGTNTGELFF.

The CDR3 reads CASSFGLAGGSDTQYF. DNA of the CDR3: TGTGCCAGCAGCTTCGGACTAGCGGGGGGGTCAGATACGCAGTATTTT. V and J are TRBV11-3 and TRBJ2-3; TRBD2 agrees at 15 bases. The CDR3 has 16 amino acids. Looked up from germline, CDR1 is SGHNT and CDR2 is YENEEA. With V trimmed by 3 bases and J by 4 bases, 2 bases remained unmatched.

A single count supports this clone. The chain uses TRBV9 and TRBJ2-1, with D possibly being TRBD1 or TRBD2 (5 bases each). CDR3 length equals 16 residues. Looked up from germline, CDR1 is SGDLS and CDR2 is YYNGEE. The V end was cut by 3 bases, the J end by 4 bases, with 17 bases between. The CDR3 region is CASSAAPGPGYNEQFF. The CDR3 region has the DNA TGTGCCAGCAGCGCCGCCCCGGGGCCCGGGTACAATGAGCAGTTCTTC.

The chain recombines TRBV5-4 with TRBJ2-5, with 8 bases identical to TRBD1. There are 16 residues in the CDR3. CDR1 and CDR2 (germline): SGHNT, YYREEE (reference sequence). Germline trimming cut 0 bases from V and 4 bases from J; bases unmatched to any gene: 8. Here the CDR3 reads CASSLDETGAVETQYF. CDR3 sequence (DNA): TGTGCCAGCAGCTTGGACGAGACAGGGGCGGTAGAGACCCAGTACTTC.

CDR3 coding DNA: TGTGCCAGCAGTTTATTCAGCCTCGCTGGAAACACCATATATTTT. Amino acid sequence: CASSLFSLAGNTIYF. This sequence joins TRBV28 and TRBJ1-3; D gene ambiguous. The CDR3 extends over 15 amino acids. V gave up 1 base and J gave up 2 bases, with 9 bases separating them. Germline V gene sequence: CDR1 MDHEN, CDR2 SYDVKM.

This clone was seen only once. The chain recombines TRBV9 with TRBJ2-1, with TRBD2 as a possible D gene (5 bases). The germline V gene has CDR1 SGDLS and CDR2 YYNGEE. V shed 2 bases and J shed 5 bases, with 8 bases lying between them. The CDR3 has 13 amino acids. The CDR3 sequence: CASSVSGNNEQFF. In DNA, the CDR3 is TGTGCCAGCAGCGTCTCGGGAAACAATGAGCAGTTCTTC.

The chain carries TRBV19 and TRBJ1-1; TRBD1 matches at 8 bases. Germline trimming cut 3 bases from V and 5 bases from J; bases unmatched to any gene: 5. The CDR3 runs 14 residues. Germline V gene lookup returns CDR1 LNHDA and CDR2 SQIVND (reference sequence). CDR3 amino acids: CASSIWTGRTEAFF. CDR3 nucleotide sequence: TGTGCCAGTAGTATTTGGACAGGGAGGACTGAAGCTTTCTTT.

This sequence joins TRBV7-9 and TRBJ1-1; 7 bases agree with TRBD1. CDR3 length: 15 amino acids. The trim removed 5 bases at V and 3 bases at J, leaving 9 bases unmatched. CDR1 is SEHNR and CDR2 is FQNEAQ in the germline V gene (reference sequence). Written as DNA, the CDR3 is TGTGCCAGCAGCGCCGAACAGGGGCGGTACACTGAAGCTTTCTTT. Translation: CASSAEQGRYTEAFF.

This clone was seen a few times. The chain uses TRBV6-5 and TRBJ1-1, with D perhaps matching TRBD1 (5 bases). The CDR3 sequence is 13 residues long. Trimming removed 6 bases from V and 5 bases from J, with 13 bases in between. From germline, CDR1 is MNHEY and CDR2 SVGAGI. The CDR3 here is CASRSRVGTEAFF. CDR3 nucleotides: TGTGCCAGCAGGAGCAGGGTGGGGACTGAAGCTTTCTTT.

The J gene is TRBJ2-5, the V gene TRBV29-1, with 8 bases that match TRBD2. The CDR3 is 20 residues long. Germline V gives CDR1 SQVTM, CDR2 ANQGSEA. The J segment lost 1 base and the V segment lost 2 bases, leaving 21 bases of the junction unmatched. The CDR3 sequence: CSVEMGGWGGGLTAQETQYF. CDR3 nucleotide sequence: TGCAGCGTTGAAATGGGGGGTTGGGGCGGGGGGCTCACCGCCCAAGAGACCCAGTACTTC.

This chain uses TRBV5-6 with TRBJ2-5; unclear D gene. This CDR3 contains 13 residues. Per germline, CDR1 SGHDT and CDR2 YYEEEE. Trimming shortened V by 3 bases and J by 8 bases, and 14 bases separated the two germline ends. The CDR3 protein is CASSWARLGTQYF. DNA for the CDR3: TGTGCCAGCAGCTGGGCCCGTTTAGGAACCCAGTACTTC.

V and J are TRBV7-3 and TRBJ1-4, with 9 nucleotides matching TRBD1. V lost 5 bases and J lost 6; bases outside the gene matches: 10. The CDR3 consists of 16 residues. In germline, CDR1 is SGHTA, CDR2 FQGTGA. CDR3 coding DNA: TGTGCCAGCAGCCTCACAAGCGGGACAGGGTATGAAAAACTGTTTTTT. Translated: CASSLTSGTGYEKLFF. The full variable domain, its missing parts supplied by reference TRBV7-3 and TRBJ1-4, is GAGVSQTPSNKVTEKGKYVELRCDPISGHTALYWYRQSLGQGPEFLIYFQGTGAADDSGLPNDRFFAVRPEGSVSTLKIQRTERGDSAVYLCASSLTSGTGYEKLFFGSGTQLSVL.

The chain's CDR3 is CASSDGGPYNEQFF. The CDR3 DNA is TGCGCCAGCAGTGACGGGGGGCCTTACAATGAGCAGTTCTTC. This chain uses TRBV10-1 with TRBJ2-1; D is possibly TRBD2 (7 bases). Germline CDR1 is WNHNN and CDR2 is SYGVQD (reference sequence). Trimming removed 3 bases from V and 4 bases from J, with 10 bases in between. This CDR3 comprises 14 residues.

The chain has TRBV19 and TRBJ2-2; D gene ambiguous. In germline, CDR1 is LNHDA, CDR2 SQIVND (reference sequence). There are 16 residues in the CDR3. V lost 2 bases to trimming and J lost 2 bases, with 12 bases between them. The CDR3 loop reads CASSIFLSPNTGELFF. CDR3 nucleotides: TGTGCCAGTAGTATATTTCTAAGCCCTAACACCGGGGAGCTGTTTTTT. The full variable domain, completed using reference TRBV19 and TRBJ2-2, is DGGITQSPKYLFRKEGQNVTLSCEQNLNHDAMYWYRQDPGQGLRLIYYSQIVNDFQKGDIAEGYSVSREKKESFPLTVTSAQKNPTAFYLCASSIFLSPNTGELFFGEGSRLTVL.

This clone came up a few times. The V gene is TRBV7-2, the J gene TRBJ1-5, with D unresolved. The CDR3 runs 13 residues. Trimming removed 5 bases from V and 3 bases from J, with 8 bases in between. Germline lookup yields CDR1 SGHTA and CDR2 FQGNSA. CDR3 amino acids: CASSLDANQPQHF. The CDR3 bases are TGTGCCAGCAGCCTAGATGCCAATCAGCCCCAGCATTTT.

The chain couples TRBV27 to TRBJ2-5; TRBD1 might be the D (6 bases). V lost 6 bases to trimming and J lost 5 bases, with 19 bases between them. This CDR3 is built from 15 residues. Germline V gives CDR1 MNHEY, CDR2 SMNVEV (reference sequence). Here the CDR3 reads CASSRPHRVRETQYF. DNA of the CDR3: TGTGCCAGCAGCCGCCCCCACAGGGTTAGGGAGACCCAGTACTTC.

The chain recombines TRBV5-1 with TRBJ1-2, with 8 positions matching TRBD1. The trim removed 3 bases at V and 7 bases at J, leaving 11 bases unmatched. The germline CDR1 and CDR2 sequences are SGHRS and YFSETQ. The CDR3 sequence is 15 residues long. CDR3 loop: CASSSQLDRVIGYTF. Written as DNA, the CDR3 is TGCGCCAGCAGCTCGCAGCTGGACAGGGTGATTGGCTACACCTTC.